The 32 T cell receptor beta chains below come from one sample, sequenced in a study of tissue T cells after allogeneic stem cell transplantation. The repertoire was sequenced with immunoSEQ multiplex PCR; TCRdb's copy has only in-frame clones and lacks some. The table has over 45,000 clones, roughly 73% seen once. The sequenced sample consisted of sorted cells pooled from one or two spleens. These TCRs come from a pool of C57BL/6 mice in good health.

Turning to this clone: Gene names follow the mouse nomenclature. The read falls 1 residue short of the CDR3 end, and the missing part is taken from the germline J gene. The chain carries TRBV13-2 and TRBJ2-5; D not resolved. Trimming took 3 bases from V and 0 from J, leaving 11 bases between them. Germline loops: CDR1 NNHNN, CDR2 SYGAGS (reference sequence). There are 15 residues in the CDR3. Incomplete CDR3 DNA: TGTGCCAGCGGTGCCTCCGGGAAAAACCAAGACACCCAGTAC. Its protein product is CASGASGKNQDTQY. The whole CDR3 sequence reads CASGASGKNQDTQYF.

There are a few counts of this clone. Genes and germline come from the mouse. The DNA ends 1 residue before the CDR3 does, and the rest of the CDR3 is filled in from the germline J gene. Other DNA sequences in this specimen translate into the identical CDR3. The chain recombines TRBV2 with TRBJ2-7, with no clear D. This CDR3 contains 13 residues. The ends were cut back, 0 bases at V and 4 bases at J, with 7 bases in the middle. CDR1 is LGHNA, CDR2 YSYQKL, per germline. CDR3 sequence reads: CASSQDGGYEQYF. The covered CDR3 bases are TGTGCCAGCAGCCAAGATGGCGGGTATGAACAGTAC.

To note about this clone: Gene and germline names: mouse. The CDR3 end falls 1 residue outside the read, so it is completed with the germline J gene. The rearrangement uses TRBV13-2 and TRBJ1-3; D is undetermined. Germline values: CDR1 NNHNN, CDR2 SYGAGS (reference sequence). V lost 1 base and J 3 bases, leaving 8 bases between the germline ends. The CDR3 length is 14 residues. CDR3 DNA (partial): TGTGCCAGCGGTGATACCGGGTTTGGAAATACGCTCTAT. Translated: CASGDTGFGNTLY. The entire CDR3 is CASGDTGFGNTLYF.

Turning to this clone: Gene and germline names: mouse. The CDR3 is cut off 1 residue early in the read; its end comes from the germline J gene. The sample has other DNA sequences that encode this CDR3 too. The chain links TRBV13-3 to TRBJ2-7, with 9 bases aligning to TRBD1. CDR1 and CDR2 (germline): NNHDY, SYVADS. This CDR3 is built from 14 residues. V trimming: 0 bases; J trimming: 4 bases; junction bases outside the gene matches: 2. CDR3 region: CASSDAGTGYEQYF. Incomplete CDR3 DNA: TGTGCCAGCAGTGATGCCGGGACAGGGTATGAACAGTAC.

Turning to this clone: Genes and germline come from the mouse. The read falls 1 residue short of the CDR3 end, and the missing part is taken from the germline J gene. The same CDR3 can be traced to other DNA sequences in this sample. V gene TRBV3 combines with J gene TRBJ1-3; D call uncertain. Germline CDR1 is SNHLY and CDR2 is FYNGKV (reference sequence). The CDR3 sequence is 14 residues long. The V end lost 5 bases, the J end lost 0 bases, and 8 bases lay between the germline ends. Incomplete CDR3 DNA: TGTGCCAGCAGCCCCGGGGTTTCTGGAAATACGCTCTAT. This sequence encodes CASSPGVSGNTLY. The entire CDR3 protein is CASSPGVSGNTLYF.

Worth noting for this clone: Germline and genes: mouse. The read terminates 1 residue before the CDR3 end, so the remaining end is supplied by the germline J gene. This chain links TRBV13-2 with TRBJ2-2; TRBD1 aligns across 8 bases. Germline values: CDR1 NNHNN, CDR2 SYGAGS (reference sequence). CDR3 size: 15 residues. The V gene end was trimmed by 0 bases and the J gene end by 7 bases; junction bases not matched to a gene: 5. The part of the CDR3 DNA that was read is TGTGCCAGCGGTGATGCGTCAGGGGGCGGCGGGCAGCTCTAC. Translating it yields CASGDASGGGGQLY. The complete CDR3 reads CASGDASGGGGQLYF.

In its sample, this clone was seen a few times. Gene names and germline match the mouse. With the read ending 1 residue before the CDR3 end, the germline J gene is used to fill in that end. The rearrangement uses TRBV19 and TRBJ2-7; 8 positions agree with TRBD1. The CDR3 spans 14 residues. In germline, CDR1 is FNHDT, CDR2 SITEND (reference sequence). The trim removed 5 bases at V and 5 bases at J, leaving 9 bases unmatched. CDR3 bases read: TGTGCCAGCAGCCTTGGACAGGGAGGGAATGAACAGTAC. It is translated as CASSLGQGGNEQY. The whole CDR3 region reads CASSLGQGGNEQYF.

About this clone: The germline and genes are mouse ones. The CDR3 is cut off 1 residue early in the read; its end comes from the germline J gene. The V call is TRBV16, the J call TRBJ2-5, with D perhaps assigned TRBD1 or TRBD2 (6 bases each). Germline V lookup: CDR1 SGHSA, CDR2 FRNQAP. The CDR3 has 14 residues. V was trimmed by 1 base and J by 2 bases, leaving 7 bases between them. CDR3 sequence reads: CASSLAGAQDTQYF. CDR3 DNA (partial): TGTGCAAGCAGCTTAGCGGGGGCCCAAGACACCCAGTAC.

This clone was seen a single time. These gene names are mouse names. The read ends 1 residue early relative to the CDR3; the germline J gene fills the gap. The J gene is TRBJ1-6, the V gene TRBV4; the D gene is possibly TRBD1 (5 bases). TRBJ1-6 is annotated as an ORF whose role is uncertain. Looked up from germline, CDR1 is LGHDT and CDR2 is YNNKQL (reference sequence). The CDR3 length is 15 residues. V lost 5 bases and J 1 base, leaving 9 bases between the germline ends. CDR3 protein: CASSRQFSYNSPLYF. CDR3 DNA (partial): TGTGCCAGCAGCCGACAGTTCTCCTATAATTCGCCCCTCTAC.

This clone came up a few times. The gene symbols are mouse symbols. The read terminates 1 residue ahead of where the CDR3 ends, so the germline J gene completes it. The rearrangement links TRBV31 to TRBJ1-5, with D possibly matching TRBD1 (6 bases). Germline assignment: CDR1 GKSSPN and CDR2 SITVG. The ends were cut back, 3 bases at V and 4 bases at J, with 7 bases in the middle. The CDR3 sequence is 12 residues long. The CDR3 loop is CAWRGQNQAPLF. The sequenced CDR3 bases are TGTGCCTGGAGGGGACAAAACCAGGCTCCGCTT.

Turning to this clone: Gene labels here are mouse ones. The read terminates 1 residue ahead of where the CDR3 ends, so the germline J gene completes it. The J gene is TRBJ2-3, the V gene TRBV3; 8 bases match TRBD1. This CDR3 has 14 amino acids. CDR1 and CDR2 (germline): SNHLY, FYNGKV (reference sequence). V was pared by 4 bases and J by 0 bases, with 0 bases of the junction left unmatched. The CDR3 reads CASSWDRSAETLYF. Partial CDR3 DNA: TGTGCCAGCAGCTGGGACAGGAGTGCAGAAACGCTGTAT.

On this clone: Mouse gene names and germline throughout. Sequencing ends 1 residue short of the CDR3 end; the germline J gene provides the rest. The chain has TRBV20 and TRBJ2-2; 7 bases agree with TRBD1. The V gene end was trimmed by 0 bases and the J gene end by 0 bases; junction bases not matched to a gene: 1. The length of the CDR3 is 15 residues. CDR1 GFQATS and CDR2 STVNSAI come from the germline V gene. CDR3 DNA (partial): TGTGGTGCTAGGGATGGGACAGCAAACACCGGGCAGCTCTAC. Translated: CGARDGTANTGQLY. The whole CDR3 sequence reads CGARDGTANTGQLYF.

About this clone: The gene symbols are mouse symbols. The CDR3 is cut off 1 residue early in the read; its end comes from the germline J gene. This sequence joins TRBV15 and TRBJ2-3; TRBD2 agrees at 7 bases. The CDR3 totals 14 residues. Germline V gene lookup returns CDR1 SGHND and CDR2 FRSKSL. V lost 2 bases, J lost 1 base, and 0 bases stayed unmatched. CDR3 region: CASSLLGGAETLYF. The sequenced CDR3 bases are TGTGCCAGCAGTTTACTGGGGGGTGCAGAAACGCTGTAT.

A word on this clone: Gene names denote mouse genes. The CDR3 DNA, read in part, is TGTGCCAGCAGGGACCGTAGTGCAGAAACGCTGTAT. Translating gives CASRDRSAETLY. The CDR3 reads in full as CASRDRSAETLYF. The chain joins TRBV19 to TRBJ2-3; D ambiguous. The read stops 1 residue short of the end of the CDR3; the missing end is completed from the germline J gene. With 5 bases removed from V and 0 bases from J, the gap between germline ends came to 7 bases. The length of the CDR3 is 13 residues. Germline values: CDR1 FNHDT, CDR2 SITEND (reference sequence).

Remarks on this clone: Gene names follow the mouse nomenclature. The read halts 1 residue ahead of the CDR3 end, with the missing end drawn from the germline J gene. The same CDR3 also results from other DNA sequences found in this sample. V is TRBV16 and J is TRBJ2-3; D gene ambiguous. The germline CDR1 and CDR2 sequences are SGHSA and FRNQAP. The CDR3 extends over 14 amino acids. Trimming removed 1 base from V and 0 bases from J, with 5 bases in between. The sequenced CDR3 bases are TGTGCAAGCAGCTTAGCTGCTAGTGCAGAAACGCTGTAT. It yields the protein CASSLAASAETLY. The full CDR3 reads CASSLAASAETLYF.

Details on this clone: Here the gene names and germline are mouse. The DNA ends 1 residue before the CDR3 does, and the rest of the CDR3 is filled in from the germline J gene. The chain recombines TRBV26 with TRBJ2-1; D is uncertain. The germline V and J ends were trimmed by 6 bases and 0 bases, with 3 bases remaining between them. CDR1 is KGHPV and CDR2 is FQNQEV in the germline V gene (reference sequence). The CDR3 runs to 12 residues. CDR3 DNA (partial): TGTGCCAGCAGCTTTAACTATGCTGAGCAGTTC. This sequence encodes CASSFNYAEQF. The CDR3 in its entirety is CASSFNYAEQFF.

This clone showed up just a few times. Any gene name here is a mouse gene name. The read stops 1 residue short of the end of the CDR3; the missing end is completed from the germline J gene. The J gene is TRBJ2-7, the V gene TRBV26, with 10 bases that match TRBD1. Unmatched junction bases numbered 1, after V lost 0 bases and J lost 2 bases. The CDR3 contains 15 residues. Germline lookup yields CDR1 KGHPV and CDR2 FQNQEV (reference sequence). The CDR3: CASSLSGTGAYEQYF. The covered CDR3 bases are TGTGCCAGCAGTCTGTCGGGGACAGGGGCCTATGAACAGTAC. The whole variable domain, remainder taken from reference TRBV26 and TRBJ2-7, is NSKVIQTPRYLVKGQGQKAKMRCIPEKGHPVVFWYQQNKNNEFKFLINFQNQEVLQQIDMTEKRFSAECPSNSPCSLEIQSSEAGDSALYLCASSLSGTGAYEQYFGPGTRLTVL.

This clone was seen more than once but under ten times. Gene names refer to mouse genes. The read falls 1 residue short of the CDR3 end, and the missing part is taken from the germline J gene. V usage is TRBV13-3 and J usage is TRBJ2-7, with D unclear. The CDR3 loop spans 11 amino acids. Germline V gene sequence: CDR1 NNHDY, CDR2 SYVADS. V lost 5 bases, J lost 5 bases, and 8 bases lay in between. The part of the CDR3 DNA that was read is TGTGCCAGCAGCGACACCCATGAACAGTAC. It encodes CASSDTHEQY. The whole CDR3 sequence reads CASSDTHEQYF.

Concerning this clone: Genes and germline are mouse. Coverage ceases 1 residue before the CDR3 finishes, and the germline J gene fills in the end. The chain recombines TRBV19 with TRBJ2-5, with D perhaps TRBD1 (6 bases). V was trimmed by 1 base and J by 2 bases, leaving 8 bases between them. The germline CDR1 and CDR2 sequences are FNHDT and SITEND (reference sequence). CDR3 length: 14 residues. CDR3 sequence: CASSIRRGQDTQYF. The DNA read from the CDR3 is TGTGCCAGCAGTATACGCAGGGGCCAAGACACCCAGTAC.

Turning to this clone: The listed genes are named as in mouse. The CDR3 end falls 1 residue outside the read, so it is completed with the germline J gene. The J gene is TRBJ2-4, the V gene TRBV16, with 8 bases fitting TRBD1. The CDR3 extends over 14 amino acids. Germline-derived CDR1 and CDR2 are SGHSA and FRNQAP. Losses at the gene ends were 4 bases for V and 2 bases for J; bases not matched to a gene: 2. The CDR3 loop is CASSSQGAQNTLYF. CDR3 DNA, as far as it was read: TGTGCAAGCAGCTCTCAGGGGGCTCAAAACACCTTGTAC.

A remark on this clone: The germline and genes are mouse ones. The read ends 1 residue before the CDR3 terminus; that terminus is restored from the germline J gene. Other nucleotide sequences from this sample produce the same CDR3. V usage is TRBV3 and J usage is TRBJ2-5; D unclear. CDR1 and CDR2 (germline): SNHLY, FYNGKV (reference sequence). With 6 bases removed from V and 0 bases from J, the gap between germline ends came to 10 bases. The CDR3 is 14 residues long. The part of the CDR3 DNA that was read is TGTGCCAGCAGTCGACAAGTTAACCAAGACACCCAGTAC. As protein: CASSRQVNQDTQY. The CDR3 in full is CASSRQVNQDTQYF.

Concerning this clone: Mouse gene names and germline throughout. The CDR3 goes on 1 residue after the read ends, and that part is filled in from the germline J gene. The chain couples TRBV29 to TRBJ2-2; D is unclear. The germline CDR1 and CDR2 sequences are MSHET and SYDVDS. The CDR3 sequence is 12 residues long. The V and J ends lost 2 bases and 3 bases respectively, with 1 base between them. CDR3 in amino acids: CASSLDTGQLYF. CDR3 DNA, as far as it was read: TGTGCTAGCAGTTTAGACACCGGGCAGCTCTAC.

This clone has only a few counts. The gene names here belong to mouse. The observed sequence ends 1 residue before the CDR3 terminus, with the missing tail filled in from the germline J gene. The rearrangement joins TRBV13-2 to TRBJ2-7; 8 bases are a match to TRBD1. V trimming: 5 bases; J trimming: 2 bases; junction bases outside the gene matches: 3. Germline V CDR1 and CDR2: NNHNN, SYGAGS (reference sequence). The CDR3 extends over 13 amino acids. Incomplete CDR3 DNA: TGTGCCAGCGGAGCAGGGGGCGCCTATGAACAGTAC. This encodes CASGAGGAYEQY. The entire CDR3 protein is CASGAGGAYEQYF.

As to this clone: Gene names are mouse gene names. The sequenced CDR3 bases are TGTGCCAGCAGCTTGACAGGGGACGTCTTC. Protein sequence: CASSLTGDVF. The full CDR3 protein reads CASSLTGDVFF. The chain combines TRBV4 with TRBJ1-1; TRBD1 matches 8 bases. The missing CDR3 end, 1 residue past where the read stops, is filled in from the germline J gene. V gave up 4 bases and J gave up 11 bases; unmatched junction bases: 3. Germline CDR1 and CDR2: LGHDT and YNNKQL (reference sequence). CDR3 size: 11 residues.

Turning to this clone: The gene symbols are mouse symbols. The read stops 1 residue short of the end of the CDR3; the missing end is completed from the germline J gene. This sequence joins TRBV5 and TRBJ2-3, with a possible D match to TRBD1 (5 bases). The CDR3 totals 14 residues. CDR1 is LGHNA, CDR2 YNLKQL, per germline (reference sequence). V gave up 0 bases and J gave up 2 bases, with 6 bases separating them. The DNA read from the CDR3 is TGTGCCAGCAGCCAAGACAGGGTTGCAGAAACGCTGTAT. This sequence encodes CASSQDRVAETLY. The whole CDR3 protein is CASSQDRVAETLYF.

A note on this clone: Germline and genes: mouse. The read is 1 residue too short to cover the CDR3 end, so that end is filled in from the germline J gene. The V and J genes are TRBV19 and TRBJ1-1, with D hard to call. The CDR3 consists of 13 residues. Trimming shortened V by 2 bases and J by 3 bases, and 8 bases separated the two germline ends. Germline CDR1 FNHDT, CDR2 SITEND (reference sequence). Incomplete CDR3 DNA: TGTGCCAGCAGTATCTGGGGTGACACAGAAGTCTTC. This sequence encodes CASSIWGDTEVF. The whole CDR3 sequence is CASSIWGDTEVFF.

Points on this clone: The genes are named according to mouse. The CDR3 here is CASSTDIYAEQFF. The DNA read from the CDR3 is TGTGCCAGCAGTACCGACATCTATGCTGAGCAGTTC. The chain joins TRBV19 to TRBJ2-1; D unclear. Read data end 1 residue before the CDR3 end; the end is taken from the germline J gene. With 3 bases removed from V and 3 bases from J, the gap between germline ends came to 7 bases. The CDR3 runs 13 residues. Germline V lookup: CDR1 FNHDT, CDR2 SITEND (reference sequence).

Of note for this clone: The gene names given are mouse names. The CDR3 end lies 1 residue beyond the end of the read and is filled in from the germline J gene. The rearrangement links TRBV26 to TRBJ2-5; TRBD2 matches at 9 bases. Germline V gives CDR1 KGHPV, CDR2 FQNQEV (reference sequence). J was trimmed by 3 bases and V by 4 bases; bases with no gene match: 2. The CDR3 extends over 14 amino acids. The CDR3 region is CASSPDWGQDTQYF. The part of the CDR3 DNA that was read is TGTGCCAGCAGTCCTGACTGGGGGCAAGACACCCAGTAC.

Of note for this clone: Any gene name here is a mouse gene name. The CDR3 end falls 1 residue outside the read, so it is completed with the germline J gene. This chain uses TRBV13-2 with TRBJ1-1; D is possibly TRBD1 (6 bases). This CDR3 contains 14 residues. V gave up 3 bases and J gave up 4 bases, with 13 bases separating them. CDR1 NNHNN and CDR2 SYGAGS come from the germline V gene (reference sequence). This CDR3 is CASGGRGTFTEVFF. The sequenced part of the CDR3 DNA is TGTGCCAGCGGTGGGAGAGGGACATTCACAGAAGTCTTC.

This clone was recorded once. Genes and germline come from the mouse. The CDR3 end is not reached by the read, which stops 1 residue before it; the germline J gene fills it in. V usage is TRBV16 and J usage is TRBJ1-1; D is unresolved. V lost 3 bases and J lost 4, with 6 bases in between. The CDR3 loop spans 12 amino acids. Germline CDR1 and CDR2: SGHSA and FRNQAP. The CDR3 spells CASSLWATEVFF. The DNA read from the CDR3 is TGTGCAAGCAGCTTGTGGGCCACAGAAGTCTTC.

This clone was seen a single time. Gene and germline names: mouse. The read gets to within 1 residue of the CDR3 end, and the germline J gene fills in the rest. J is TRBJ2-2 and V is TRBV12-1; 7 nucleotides match TRBD1. Looked up from germline, CDR1 is SGHSN and CDR2 is HYEKVE. The junction had 6 bases not matched to a gene; V was cut back by 3 bases and J by 0 bases. The CDR3 sequence is 16 residues long. This CDR3 is CASSIWTGANTGQLYF. The part of the CDR3 DNA that was read is TGTGCCAGCTCTATCTGGACAGGAGCAAACACCGGGCAGCTCTAC.

Only a few counts were recorded for this clone. Gene names are the mouse ones. The CDR3 end is not reached by the read, which stops 1 residue before it; the germline J gene fills it in. The genes are TRBV5 and TRBJ2-7; weak D call: TRBD1 (6 bases). The CDR3 runs to 14 residues. The germline CDR1 and CDR2 sequences are LGHNA and YNLKQL (reference sequence). Trimming took 0 bases from V and 0 from J, leaving 6 bases between them. CDR3 DNA (partial): TGTGCCAGCAGCCAAGAGGACAGCTCCTATGAACAGTAC. Encoded protein: CASSQEDSSYEQY. In full, the CDR3 reads CASSQEDSSYEQYF.